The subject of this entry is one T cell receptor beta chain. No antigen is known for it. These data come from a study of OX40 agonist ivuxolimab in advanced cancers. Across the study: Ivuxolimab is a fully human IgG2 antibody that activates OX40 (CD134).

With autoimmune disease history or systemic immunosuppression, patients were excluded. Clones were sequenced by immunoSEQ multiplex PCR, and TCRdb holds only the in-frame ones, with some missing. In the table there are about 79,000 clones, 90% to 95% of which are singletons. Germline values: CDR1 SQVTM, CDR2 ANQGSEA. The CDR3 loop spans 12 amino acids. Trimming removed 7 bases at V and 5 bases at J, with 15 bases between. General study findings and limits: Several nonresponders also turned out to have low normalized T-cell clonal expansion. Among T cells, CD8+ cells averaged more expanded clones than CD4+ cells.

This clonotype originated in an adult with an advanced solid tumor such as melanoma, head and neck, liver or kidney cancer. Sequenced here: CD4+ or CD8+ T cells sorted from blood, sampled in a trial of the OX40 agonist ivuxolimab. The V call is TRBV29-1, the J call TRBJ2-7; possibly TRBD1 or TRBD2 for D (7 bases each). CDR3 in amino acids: CSANRGGNEQYF. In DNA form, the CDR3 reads TGCAGCGCGAACAGGGGAGGGAACGAGCAGTACTTC.